These 23 T cell receptor beta chains share one sample of origin, sequenced in a study of cytomegalovirus exposure and HLA in healthy donors. 60 Vbeta and 13 Jbeta primers were used in PCR. Some clones are missing from TCRdb's copy, which holds only in-frame ones; the method was immunoSEQ multiplex PCR. The data hold under 200,000 clones, with approximately 78% observed a single time. Sequenced sample: PBMCs. These receptors all stem from a woman between 18 and 30 years old in good health and CMV-seronegative.

The chain carries TRBV27 and TRBJ2-5, with 11 bases that match TRBD2. This CDR3 comprises 15 residues. Per the germline V gene, CDR1 is MNHEY and CDR2 is SMNVEV (reference sequence). V was clipped by 3 bases and J by 4 bases; unmatched bases: 4. The CDR3 reads CASSLSSGRAETQYF. CDR3 in DNA: TGTGCCAGCAGTTTGAGTAGCGGGAGGGCAGAGACCCAGTACTTC.

The table lists this clone with a few counts. The rearrangement links TRBV27 to TRBJ2-7; no firm D call. The CDR3 contains 14 residues. CDR1 is MNHEY and CDR2 is SMNVEV in the germline V gene (reference sequence). The germline V and J ends were trimmed by 3 bases and 3 bases, with 12 bases remaining between them. For the CDR3, the DNA is TGTGCCAGCAGTTTGTCGGGTTCACTCTACGAGCAGTACTTC. Translation gives CASSLSGSLYEQYF.

The V gene is TRBV7-9, the J gene TRBJ1-2, with 9 nucleotides matching TRBD1. The CDR3 spans 14 residues. The V and J ends lost 1 base and 6 bases, in that order; junction bases with no gene match: 3. Germline values: CDR1 SEHNR, CDR2 FQNEAQ (reference sequence). In DNA, the CDR3 is TGTGCCAGCAGCTTAGTAACAGGGGGCCATGGCTACACCTTC. Encoded protein: CASSLVTGGHGYTF.

This clone was seen more than once but under ten times. CDR3 amino acids: CASSATGGETQYF. The CDR3 DNA is TGTGCCAGCAGTGCAACAGGGGGAGAGACCCAGTACTTC. The chain recombines TRBV6-5 with TRBJ2-5, with TRBD1 matching over 8 bases. CDR3 length equals 13 residues. V lost 5 bases and J lost 4; bases outside the gene matches: 3. Germline CDR1 is MNHEY and CDR2 is SVGAGI.

The chain is built from TRBV27 and TRBJ2-3; TRBD2 matches at 11 bases. V dropped 4 bases and J dropped 2; count of bases not matched to a gene: 5. This CDR3 comprises 16 residues. From germline, CDR1 is MNHEY and CDR2 SMNVEV (reference sequence). The CDR3 here is CASSSGLAEPTDTQYF. The CDR3 region has the DNA TGTGCCAGCAGTTCGGGACTAGCGGAGCCCACAGATACGCAGTATTTT.

The chain employs TRBV4-2 and TRBJ2-5; TRBD2 matches at 14 bases. Germline CDR1 reads LGHNA; CDR2 reads YNFKEQ. V dropped 3 bases and J dropped 4; count of bases not matched to a gene: 10. CDR3 length equals 18 residues. The CDR3 sequence: CASSQGPTSGGAGETQYF. In nucleotides, the CDR3 is TGTGCCAGCAGCCAGGGACCGACTAGCGGGGGGGCGGGAGAGACCCAGTACTTC.

The chain recombines TRBV7-9 with TRBJ2-5; perhaps TRBD2 as D (6 bases). CDR3 length: 16 residues. V dropped 5 bases and J dropped 3 bases, with 19 bases sitting between them. Germline-derived CDR1 and CDR2 are SEHNR and FQNEAQ (reference sequence). The CDR3 reads CASSKGPGTGEETQYF. The CDR3 region has the DNA TGTGCCAGCAGCAAAGGACCCGGGACTGGTGAAGAGACCCAGTACTTC.

The V gene is TRBV6-6, the J gene TRBJ2-7, with 9 nucleotides matching TRBD2. The CDR3 has 16 residues. Germline trimming cut 4 bases from V and 4 bases from J; bases unmatched to any gene: 11. The V gene's germline CDR1 is MNHNY and CDR2 SVGAGI (reference sequence). The CDR3 protein is CASSWTLAGGRYEQYF. CDR3 DNA sequence: TGTGCCAGCAGTTGGACTTTGGCGGGGGGGCGGTACGAGCAGTACTTC.

The chain is built from TRBV14 and TRBJ1-4; no clear D. The CDR3 extends over 15 amino acids. Trimming cost V 1 base and J 8 bases, with 14 bases left between them. Germline loops: CDR1 SGHDN, CDR2 FVKESK. The CDR3 loop reads CASSQVSRSSEKLFF. DNA of the CDR3: TGTGCCAGCAGCCAAGTGTCACGGTCGTCGGAAAAACTGTTTTTT.

This rearrangement joins TRBV4-1 to TRBJ2-1, with 10 bases that match TRBD2. The junction had 3 bases not matched to a gene; V was cut back by 3 bases and J by 4 bases. Germline CDR1 MGHRA, CDR2 YSYEKL. The CDR3 runs 15 residues. This CDR3 reads CASSHTSGAYNEQFF. The CDR3 DNA follows: TGCGCCAGCAGCCACACTAGCGGGGCTTACAATGAGCAGTTCTTC.

The chain employs TRBV5-1 and TRBJ2-3, with a weak D call TRBD1 (5 bases). V lost 7 bases, J lost 1 base, and 13 bases lay in between. Germline V gene data show CDR1 as SGHRS and CDR2 as YFSETQ. The CDR3 sequence is 14 residues long. This chain's CDR3 is CASGAEYGTDTQYF. The CDR3 DNA reads as TGCGCCAGCGGGGCGGAGTACGGCACAGATACGCAGTATTTT.

This clone has a handful of counts. The gene calls are TRBV25-1 and TRBJ1-1; D gene uncertain. Trimming left V 6 bases short and J 2 bases short, with 4 bases between. The CDR3 is made up of 11 amino acids. Germline V gene lookup returns CDR1 MGHDK and CDR2 SYGVNS. CDR3 region: CASRRNTEAFF. The CDR3, as DNA: TGTGCCAGCAGGAGAAACACTGAAGCTTTCTTT.

This clone was detected only once. The V gene is TRBV27, the J gene TRBJ1-4; 7 nucleotides line up with TRBD1. The CDR3 totals 16 residues. V lost 5 bases, J lost 4 bases, and 10 bases stayed unmatched. Germline V gene sequence: CDR1 MNHEY, CDR2 SMNVEV (reference sequence). Here the CDR3 reads CASSGLPGTVNEKLFF. In DNA form, the CDR3 reads TGTGCCAGCAGTGGCCTCCCCGGGACAGTTAATGAAAAACTGTTTTTT.

This chain connects TRBV11-2 to TRBJ1-2, with a possible D match to TRBD1 (5 bases). Deletions cut 5 bases from V and 1 base from J, with 8 bases between. Germline assignment: CDR1 SGHAT and CDR2 FQNNGV. The CDR3 runs to 13 residues. CDR3 sequence (DNA): TGTGCCAGCAGCCCAGACAGTAACTATGGCTACACCTTC. It is translated as CASSPDSNYGYTF.

The V gene is TRBV21-1, the J gene TRBJ2-4; TRBD2 reflects the table's D call only, with no check against the DNA. TRBV21-1 is described as a pseudogene. The CDR3 has 20 residues. The DNA of the CDR3 is TGTGCCAGCAGCAAAGCGGAGGGCCTAGCGGGAGGGCCGAATGGAAACATTCAGTACTTC. Translated, it gives CASSKAEGLAGGPNGNIQYF.

The V gene is TRBV5-4, the J gene TRBJ2-3, with 7 positions matching TRBD2. The CDR3 loop spans 16 amino acids. Germline V lookup: CDR1 SGHNT, CDR2 YYREEE (reference sequence). The J segment lost 1 base and the V segment lost 4 bases, leaving 9 bases of the junction unmatched. The CDR3 coding sequence is TGTGCCAGCAGCAAACTTAGCGGGCCACGCACAGATACGCAGTATTTT. Translating it yields CASSKLSGPRTDTQYF.

This clone was found a few times. The chain links TRBV9 to TRBJ2-2, with D possibly TRBD2 on 5 matching bases. CDR1 is SGDLS, CDR2 YYNGEE, per germline. CDR3 length equals 16 residues. The V and J ends lost 0 bases and 5 bases respectively, with 14 bases between them. In DNA, the CDR3 is TGTGCCAGCAGCGTAGACGCCGGGGTGTCGACCGGGGAGCTGTTTTTT. Its translation is CASSVDAGVSTGELFF.

With respect to this clone: One end of the junction does not line up with germline, which may come from a read error. V and J are TRBV7-9 and TRBJ2-7, with 7 bases lining up with TRBD1. Germline-derived CDR1 and CDR2 are SEHNR and FQNEAQ (reference sequence). The CDR3 runs 15 residues. CDR3 in amino acids: CSSSLGWGQKYEQYF. Written as DNA, the CDR3 is TGTTCCAGCAGCTTAGGTTGGGGACAGAAGTACGAGCAGTACTTC.

Written as DNA, the CDR3 is TGTGCCAGCAGACGGCCGGGATTGGGGGGCACTGAAGCTTTCTTT. Translation gives CASRRPGLGGTEAFF. The rearrangement uses TRBV6-5 and TRBJ1-1; a possible D gene is TRBD1 (5 bases). V lost 6 bases, J lost 4 bases, and 18 bases lay in between. CDR3 size: 15 residues. CDR1 is MNHEY and CDR2 is SVGAGI in the germline V gene.

Points on this clone: The sample carries other DNA sequences with the same CDR3. The chain links TRBV7-6 to TRBJ1-1, with unresolved D. CDR3 length equals 13 residues. Germline CDR1 SGHVS, CDR2 FNYEAQ. V lost 1 base to trimming and J lost 5 bases, with 8 bases between them. The CDR3 DNA is TGTGCCAGCAGCTTAGATTCTCTTACTGAAGCTTTCTTT. Residues: CASSLDSLTEAFF.

Turning to this clone: The sample carries other DNA sequences with the same CDR3. The chain joins TRBV2 to TRBJ2-7; D remains ambiguous. The germline V and J ends were trimmed by 4 bases and 6 bases, with 7 bases remaining between them. The germline V gene has CDR1 SNHLY and CDR2 FYNNEI. This CDR3 region has 11 residues. The CDR3 loop is CASSVRSEQYF. CDR3 DNA: TGTGCCAGCAGTGTTAGGAGCGAGCAGTACTTC.

This sequence joins TRBV2 and TRBJ1-1; D is perhaps TRBD1 (6 bases). CDR1 and CDR2 from the germline V gene are SNHLY and FYNNEI. This CDR3 spans 13 amino acids. The ends were cut back, 6 bases at V and 5 bases at J, with 13 bases in the middle. This CDR3 reads CASSLRGSTEAFF. Written as DNA, the CDR3 is TGTGCCAGCAGCCTCAGGGGATCAACTGAAGCTTTCTTT.

The gene calls are TRBV2 and TRBJ2-7; a weak D match, TRBD1 (6 bases). Germline values: CDR1 SNHLY, CDR2 FYNNEI. CDR3 length: 17 amino acids. Trimming left V 4 bases short and J 2 bases short, with 21 bases between. CDR3 DNA: TGTGCCAGCAGTGTCTTATACAGGGACATAAATCCCTACGAGCAGTACTTC. Protein: CASSVLYRDINPYEQYF. Full variable domain (outside the CDR3, taken from reference TRBV2 and TRBJ2-7): EPEVTQTPSHQVTQMGQEVILRCVPISNHLYFYWYRQILGQKVEFLVSFYNNEISEKSEIFDDQFSVERPDGSNFTLKIRSTKLEDSAMYFCASSVLYRDINPYEQYFGPGTRLTVT.